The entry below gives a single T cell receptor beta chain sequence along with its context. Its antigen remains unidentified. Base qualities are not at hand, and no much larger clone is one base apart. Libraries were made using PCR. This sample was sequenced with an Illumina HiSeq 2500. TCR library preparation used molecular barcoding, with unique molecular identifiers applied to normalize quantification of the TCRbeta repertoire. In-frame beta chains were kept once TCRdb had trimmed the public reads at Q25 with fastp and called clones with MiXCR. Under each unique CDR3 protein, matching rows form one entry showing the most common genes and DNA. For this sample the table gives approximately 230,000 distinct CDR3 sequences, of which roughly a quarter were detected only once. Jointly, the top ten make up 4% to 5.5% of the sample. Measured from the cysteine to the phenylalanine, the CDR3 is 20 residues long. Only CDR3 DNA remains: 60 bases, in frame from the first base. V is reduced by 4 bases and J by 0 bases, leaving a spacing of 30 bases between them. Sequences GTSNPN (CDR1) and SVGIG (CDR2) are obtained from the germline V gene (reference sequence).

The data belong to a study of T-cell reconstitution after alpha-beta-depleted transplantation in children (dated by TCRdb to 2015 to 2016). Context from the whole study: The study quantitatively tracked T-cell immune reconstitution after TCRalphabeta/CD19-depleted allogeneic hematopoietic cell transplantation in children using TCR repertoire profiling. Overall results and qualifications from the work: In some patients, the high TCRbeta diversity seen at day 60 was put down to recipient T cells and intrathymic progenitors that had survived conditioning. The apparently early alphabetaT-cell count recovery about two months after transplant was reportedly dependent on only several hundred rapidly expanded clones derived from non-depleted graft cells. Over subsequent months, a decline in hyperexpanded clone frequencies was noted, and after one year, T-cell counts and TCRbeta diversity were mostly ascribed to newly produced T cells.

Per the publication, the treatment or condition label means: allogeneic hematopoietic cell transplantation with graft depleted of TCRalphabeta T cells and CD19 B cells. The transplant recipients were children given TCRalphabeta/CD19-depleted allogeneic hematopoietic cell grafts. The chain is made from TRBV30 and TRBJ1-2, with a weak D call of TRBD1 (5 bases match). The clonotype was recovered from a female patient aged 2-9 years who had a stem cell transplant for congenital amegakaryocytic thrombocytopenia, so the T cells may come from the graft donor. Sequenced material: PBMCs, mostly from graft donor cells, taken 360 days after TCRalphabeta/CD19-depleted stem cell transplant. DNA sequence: TGTGCCTGGACCCACATCACGACGGTTGGATTCTTGGGGGCTAACTATGGCTACACCTTC. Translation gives CAWTHITTVGFLGANYGYTF.